Below, 21 T cell receptor beta chains from the same sample are listed, as sequenced in a study of blood T cell repertoires in COVID-19 (dated by TCRdb to 2018 to 2020). Libraries were built with the immunoSEQ multiplex PCR assay. Entries here come from immuneACCESS through TCRdb and include only in-frame sequences with V and J called. Some clones fail to appear in such tables; in the studies checked, an unresolved V gene covers under half of the shortfall, and the cause of the remainder is unknown. The sample table contains approximately 190,000 clones; only one count was recorded for roughly four fifths of them. The ten largest make up 13% to 15% of the sample. Source material: peripheral blood. The receptor source for this set is a man aged 30 to 39 with active or convalescent COVID-19.

This rearrangement joins TRBV24-1 to TRBJ2-2; TRBD1 matches 9 bases. This CDR3 contains 17 residues. Germline V CDR1 and CDR2: KGHDR, SFDVKD. J gave up 4 bases and V 6 bases, and 11 bases lay outside the gene matches. The chain's CDR3 is CATSPPGQGTSTGELFF. In nucleotides, the CDR3 is TGTGCCACCAGTCCCCCGGGACAGGGCACGAGCACCGGGGAGCTGTTTTTT.

The chain has TRBV19 and TRBJ2-2; 10 nucleotides agree with TRBD2. The germline gives CDR1 LNHDA, CDR2 SQIVND (reference sequence). J gave up 6 bases and V 5 bases, and 12 bases lay outside the gene matches. The CDR3 has 17 residues. CDR3 nucleotide sequence: TGTGCCAGTAGTCAAGGGGTGGTCAGCGGGGGGGCCGGGGAGCTGTTTTTT. This encodes CASSQGVVSGGAGELFF.

The chain combines TRBV18 with TRBJ2-2, with 12 bases identical to TRBD2. Germline assignment: CDR1 KGHSH and CDR2 LQKENI. This CDR3 has 18 residues. Trimming took 4 bases from V and 5 from J; bases not matched to a gene: 11. The DNA of the CDR3 is TGTGCCAGCTCACAGTCGACTAGCGGGAGTGGGAAAACCGGGGAGCTGTTTTTT. Its protein product is CASSQSTSGSGKTGELFF.

The CDR3 sequence is CASSPIEQGAPGELFF. The DNA of the CDR3 is TGTGCCAGCTCACCAATCGAACAGGGGGCGCCCGGGGAGCTGTTTTTT. The chain employs TRBV18 and TRBJ2-2; TRBD1 matches 9 bases. Losses at the gene ends were 2 bases for V and 6 bases for J; bases not matched to a gene: 7. In germline, CDR1 is KGHSH, CDR2 LQKENI. This CDR3 region has 16 residues. The full variable domain, rest sourced from reference TRBV18 and TRBJ2-2, is NAGVMQNPRHLVRRRGQEARLRCSPMKGHSHVYWYRQLPEEGLKFMVYLQKENIIDESGMPKERFSAEFPKEGPSILRIQQVVRGDSAAYFCASSPIEQGAPGELFFGEGSRLTVL.

The chain is built from TRBV24-1 and TRBJ1-1; D is undetermined. This CDR3 is built from 13 residues. Between the trimmed V and J ends, which lost 4 bases and 4 bases, there was a span of 9 bases. Germline-derived CDR1 and CDR2 are KGHDR and SFDVKD. DNA for the CDR3: TGTGCCACCAGTGAAAATTCTGTCACTGAAGCTTTCTTT. It encodes CATSENSVTEAFF.

This clone has a single count. This chain links TRBV7-9 with TRBJ1-6; no firm D call. Germline CDR1 SEHNR, CDR2 FQNEAQ (reference sequence). V lost 1 base and J 0 bases, leaving 13 bases between the germline ends. There are 18 residues in the CDR3. CDR3 residues: CASSLGHDLSSYNSPLHF. DNA for the CDR3: TGTGCCAGCAGCTTAGGACACGATCTAAGCTCCTATAATTCACCCCTCCACTTT.

The CDR3 spells CASRPNIGTSGRTYEQFF. CDR3 bases: TGTGCCAGCAGGCCAAATATCGGGACTAGCGGACGGACCTATGAGCAGTTCTTC. The chain recombines TRBV27 with TRBJ2-1; 11 nucleotides match TRBD2. CDR3 length equals 18 residues. Germline CDR1 MNHEY, CDR2 SMNVEV (reference sequence). Losses at the gene ends were 6 bases for V and 8 bases for J; bases not matched to a gene: 18.

The CDR3 is CASNREDNQPQHF. The CDR3 coding sequence is TGTGCCAGCAATCGGGAGGACAATCAGCCCCAGCATTTT. The chain combines TRBV6-5 with TRBJ1-5; D remains ambiguous. The V and J ends lost 7 bases and 3 bases respectively, with 10 bases between them. The CDR3 runs to 13 residues. Germline lookup yields CDR1 MNHEY and CDR2 SVGAGI.

V usage is TRBV6-2 or TRBV6-3 and J usage is TRBJ1-1; D gene uncertain. Germline V CDR1 and CDR2: MNHEY, SVGEGT. CDR3 size: 17 residues. Between the trimmed V and J ends, which lost 2 bases and 4 bases, there was a span of 20 bases. DNA of the CDR3: TGTGCCAGCAGTTACCATCCCGGGAGCTTGGTATTCACTGAAGCTTTCTTT. Protein sequence: CASSYHPGSLVFTEAFF.

This clone was picked up one time. J is TRBJ2-6 and V is TRBV4-3; 8 positions agree with TRBD1. This CDR3 has 16 residues. V trimming: 8 bases; J trimming: 0 bases; junction bases outside the gene matches: 6. Germline assignment: CDR1 LGHNA and CDR2 YSLEER. In DNA, the CDR3 is TGCGCCAGCGGCAACAGGGGGATCTCTGGGGCCAACGTCCTGACTTTC. Its protein product is CASGNRGISGANVLTF.

The genes are TRBV9 and TRBJ1-6, with D perhaps TRBD1 (5 bases). V lost 0 bases and J 13 bases, leaving 8 bases between the germline ends. The germline V gene has CDR1 SGDLS and CDR2 YYNGEE. There are 12 residues in the CDR3. The CDR3 sequence is CASSVEGFPLHF. The CDR3 DNA reads as TGTGCCAGCAGCGTAGAGGGGTTTCCCCTCCACTTT. The complete variable domain, with remaining parts taken from reference TRBV9 and TRBJ1-6, reads DSGVTQTPKHLITATGQRVTLRCSPRSGDLSVYWYQQSLDQGLQFLIQYYNGEERAKGNILERFSAQQFPDLHSELNLSSLELGDSALYFCASSVEGFPLHFGNGTRLTVT.

The chain has TRBV9 and TRBJ2-3, with D perhaps TRBD1 (5 bases). The germline CDR1 and CDR2 sequences are SGDLS and YYNGEE. Trimming pared 7 bases from V and 3 bases from J, leaving 9 bases between. This CDR3 contains 12 residues. The CDR3 loop is CASCGATDTQYF. CDR3 sequence (DNA): TGTGCCAGCTGTGGGGCGACAGATACGCAGTATTTT.

This clone was seen once. J is TRBJ1-5 and V is TRBV27; a weak D match, TRBD1 (6 bases). The CDR3 is made up of 15 amino acids. The V and J ends lost 2 bases and 2 bases respectively, with 10 bases between them. CDR1 and CDR2 (germline): MNHEY, SMNVEV (reference sequence). CDR3 residues: CASSLNRAGNQPQHF. DNA for the CDR3: TGTGCCAGCAGTTTAAACAGGGCTGGCAATCAGCCCCAGCATTTT.

This clone was seen a single time. This chain uses TRBV27 with TRBJ2-2; TRBD1 matches at 8 bases. CDR3 length equals 15 residues. V trimming: 4 bases; J trimming: 6 bases; junction bases outside the gene matches: 7. The germline gives CDR1 MNHEY, CDR2 SMNVEV (reference sequence). The CDR3 bases are TGTGCCAGCAGTTCCCCCAGGGGGCCCCCCGGGGAGCTGTTTTTT. Translation gives CASSSPRGPPGELFF.

The rearrangement joins TRBV30 to TRBJ2-1; D not certain. V lost 0 bases and J lost 9, with 12 bases in between. The CDR3 has 13 residues. Germline-derived CDR1 and CDR2 are GTSNPN and SVGIG (reference sequence). CDR3 bases: TGTGCCTGGAGTGTACTTATATCCGGTGAGCAGTTCTTC. Encoded protein: CAWSVLISGEQFF.

This sequence joins TRBV2 and TRBJ1-2; D is perhaps TRBD1 (5 bases). Germline CDR1 is SNHLY and CDR2 is FYNNEI. The length of the CDR3 is 13 residues. V lost 7 bases, J lost 3 bases, and 12 bases lay in between. The CDR3: CASNLEGYYGYTF. CDR3 nucleotides: TGTGCCAGCAATTTGGAGGGGTACTATGGCTACACCTTC.

The chain joins TRBV19 to TRBJ1-1, with D uncertain. V dropped 0 bases and J dropped 7 bases, with 6 bases sitting between them. The length of the CDR3 is 12 residues. CDR1 and CDR2 from the germline V gene are LNHDA and SQIVND (reference sequence). Here the CDR3 DNA reads TGTGCCAGTAGTATAGACGGGTTTGAAGCTTTCTTT. As protein: CASSIDGFEAFF.

This chain links TRBV18 with TRBJ1-6, with a weak D call TRBD1 (6 bases). CDR3 length: 16 amino acids. The germline V gene encodes CDR1 KGHSH and CDR2 LQKENI. The V and J ends lost 3 bases and 7 bases respectively, with 16 bases between them. CDR3 sequence: CASSPLRDMGNSPLHF. The CDR3 DNA is TGTGCCAGCTCACCGCTCCGGGACATGGGGAATTCACCCCTCCACTTT.

This sequence joins TRBV5-1 and TRBJ2-5; 9 bases are a match to TRBD2. This CDR3 comprises 16 residues. Germline trimming cut 0 bases from V and 5 bases from J; bases unmatched to any gene: 8. Germline-derived CDR1 and CDR2 are SGHRS and YFSETQ. The CDR3 is CASSLGSGTSKETQYF. Written as DNA, the CDR3 is TGCGCCAGCAGCTTGGGATCGGGGACTAGCAAGGAGACCCAGTACTTC.

There are a few counts of this clone. CDR3 protein: CASSLALHYGYTF. The CDR3 DNA follows: TGTGCCAGCAGCTTAGCGCTACACTATGGCTACACCTTC. The chain employs TRBV7-9 and TRBJ1-2; unclear D gene. Trimming took off 0 bases at V and 3 bases at J, with 5 bases between the two ends. The length of the CDR3 is 13 residues. Germline V gives CDR1 SEHNR, CDR2 FQNEAQ (reference sequence).

V gene TRBV6-4 combines with J gene TRBJ2-7, with 8 bases fitting TRBD1. Germline lookup yields CDR1 MRHNA and CDR2 SNTAGT. The CDR3 is 12 residues long. V shed 10 bases and J 4 bases; nucleotides not matched to a gene: 6. This CDR3 is CATAGGPYEQYV. CDR3 sequence (DNA): TGTGCCACCGCAGGGGGCCCATACGAGCAGTACGTC.